This T cell receptor (beta chain) came from a study of monozygotic twins with inflammatory bowel disease. This CDR3 comprises 14 residues. Germline CDR1 and CDR2: LGHNA and YSLEER. Concerning this clonotype itself: The antigen remains unidentified.

TCRdb reprocessed the 5' RACE reads; each CDR3 protein has one entry and no DNA is given. Reported are about 380,000 distinct CDR3 sequences; the ten largest clones contain approximately 2.4%. Whole-study findings and limits: Researchers reported no repertoire similarity difference between concordant and discordant twins, possibly from limited power.

The sequenced sample consisted of blood. This TCR came from a human donor with ulcerative colitis or Crohn's disease, or a healthy co-twin of an affected twin (not recorded which). The V and J genes are TRBV4-3 and TRBJ1-2; TCRdb lists TRBD1, though no DNA is available to test this call. The CDR3 sequence is CASSQVGTAYGYTF.